These 8 T cell receptor beta chains were sequenced from one sample in a study of blood T cell repertoires in COVID-19. Sequencing was performed with immunoSEQ multiplex PCR; in TCRdb, only in-frame clones are kept and a portion is missing. Of around 260,000 clones in the sample, roughly 85% were seen once. Sequences were obtained from PBMCs or T cells enriched from blood (not recorded which). The receptors shown here come from a woman in her thirties who had recovered from COVID-19.

This chain uses TRBV19 with TRBJ2-7; 7 nucleotides agree with TRBD1. The CDR3 runs to 15 residues. With V trimmed by 6 bases and J by 0 bases, 8 bases remained unmatched. From germline, CDR1 is LNHDA and CDR2 SQIVND (reference sequence). CDR3 DNA sequence: TGTGCCAGTAGCCCGGGACAGTGGGGCTCCTACGAGCAGTACTTC. Its translation is CASSPGQWGSYEQYF.

The V gene is TRBV7-2, the J gene TRBJ2-5; 7 bases match TRBD2. The CDR3 is 19 residues long. Trimming took 3 bases from V and 9 from J; bases not matched to a gene: 25. From germline, CDR1 is SGHTA and CDR2 FQGNSA. The CDR3 reads CASSFRGLPTGGFVMSQYF. As DNA, the CDR3 is TGTGCCAGCAGCTTCCGCGGTCTTCCGACGGGGGGTTTCGTTATGTCCCAGTACTTC.

The chain joins TRBV6-5 to TRBJ1-4; D ambiguous. V lost 5 bases to trimming and J lost 3 bases, with 4 bases between them. The CDR3 is 12 residues long. Germline V CDR1 and CDR2: MNHEY, SVGAGI. This CDR3 is CASSPSNEKLFF. The CDR3 nucleotides are TGTGCCAGCAGTCCCTCTAATGAAAAACTGTTTTTT.

The count of this clone is one. The chain joins TRBV28 to TRBJ2-7; weak D call: TRBD1 (5 bases). CDR3 length equals 15 residues. Trimming stripped 1 base from V and 5 bases from J, with 15 bases between. Germline V CDR1 and CDR2: MDHEN, SYDVKM. CDR3 region: CASSLSLTAIHEQYF. The CDR3 DNA reads as TGTGCCAGCAGTTTATCCCTGACAGCGATTCACGAGCAGTACTTC. The full variable domain, completed using reference TRBV28 and TRBJ2-7, is DVKVTQSSRYLVKRTGEKVFLECVQDMDHENMFWYRQDPGLGLRLIYFSYDVKMKEKGDIPEGYSVSREKKERFSLILESASTNQTSMYLCASSLSLTAIHEQYFGPGTRLTVT.

The chain combines TRBV24-1 with TRBJ2-5; D may be TRBD1 (5 bases). The V end lost 9 bases, the J end lost 3 bases, and 19 bases lay between the germline ends. Looked up from germline, CDR1 is KGHDR and CDR2 is SFDVKD. CDR3 length equals 15 residues. The CDR3 DNA sequence: TGTGCCACCGGGGCCAAGGGTTGGGCAGAAGAGACCCAGTACTTC. It translates to CATGAKGWAEETQYF.

The chain carries TRBV5-6 and TRBJ1-3; a weak D match, TRBD1 (6 bases). V was trimmed by 2 bases and J by 0 bases, leaving 9 bases between them. The CDR3 is 15 residues long. Germline V gene sequence: CDR1 SGHDT, CDR2 YYEEEE. The CDR3, as DNA: TGTGCCAGCAGCTTAGGACAGATCTCTGGAAACACCATATATTTT. It codes for CASSLGQISGNTIYF.

The J gene is TRBJ1-1, the V gene TRBV14; tentatively, D is TRBD1 (5 bases). Germline CDR1 reads SGHDN; CDR2 reads FVKESK. V was clipped by 0 bases and J by 2 bases, with 19 bases between them. The CDR3 has 18 residues. CDR3 sequence (DNA): TGTGCCAGCAGCCAAGATCGGGTCAGGGCGACGCGAAACACTGAAGCTTTCTTT. This codes for CASSQDRVRATRNTEAFF.

The chain links TRBV30 to TRBJ2-7; D is perhaps TRBD1 (6 bases). Germline V gene lookup returns CDR1 GTSNPN and CDR2 SVGIG (reference sequence). Trimming took off 3 bases at V and 1 base at J, with 13 bases between the two ends. The CDR3 runs 14 residues. The CDR3 DNA sequence: TGTGCCTGGAGCGACCGGACAGTTTCCTACGAGCAGTACTTC. This codes for CAWSDRTVSYEQYF. The full variable domain, its missing parts supplied by reference TRBV30 and TRBJ2-7, is SQTIHQWPATLVQPVGSPLSLECTVEGTSNPNLYWYRQAAGRGLQLLFYSVGIGQISSEVPQNLSASRPQDRQFILSSKKLLLSDSGFYLCAWSDRTVSYEQYFGPGTRLTVT.